This T cell receptor beta chain was identified in a study (dated by TCRdb to about 2015). Concerning the study at large: Whether tumor-infiltrating Tregs in breast cancer are recruited from blood Tregs or converted in situ from other CD4+ T cell subsets was tested. Beyond this particular receptor, the publication reports: The greatest overlap of tumor-infiltrating Treg TCR alpha and beta sequences was with tumor naive CD4+ T cells, followed next by blood naive CD4+ T cells. Tumor memory CD4+ T cell TCR gene usage clustered with blood and lymph node memory CD4+ cells and lymph node naive CD4+ cells. The larger-cohort validation was restricted to a single TCR beta V-J rearrangement rather than whole repertoires.

Tregs were isolated as CD4+CD25+CD127-/low cells. Tregs, naive and memory CD4+ T cells from tumor, blood and ipsilateral draining lymph nodes of about five breast cancer patients underwent full-length TCR alpha and beta sequencing. Tumor tissue, along with lymph nodes from ipsilateral axillary dissection, was perfused with PBS, minced, and then digested using collagenase I and hyaluronidase. A purity exceeding 90% was confirmed by FACS for the sorted cell populations. Full-length TCR variable regions were amplified by 5' RACE PCR with constant-region reverse primers, and semi-nested PCR with Nested Universal Primer A was subsequently performed. The ReliaPrep RNA Cell Miniprep System was used to extract total RNA, which was then reverse transcribed into 5'RACE-ready cDNA with the SMARTer RACE 5'/3' Kit. Multiplex adaptors were used to barcode the full-length TCR alpha and beta libraries, which were then sequenced on an Illumina MiSeq. The paper's processing steps were these. For each of nine subset-tissue groups, sequencing data from the five patients were combined, and the groups were compared by unsupervised clustering of TCR gene usage. Repertoire similarity was calculated with the Morisita-Horn index, weighting shared sequences by their contribution to each repertoire. In TCRdb, the public reads were trimmed at Q25 with fastp and aligned with MiXCR, with productive beta chains retained. Rows are combined by CDR3 protein, so each entry shows the most common genes and DNA. TCRdb assigned the V and J calls; the authors' analysis was not used. This sample holds under 65,000 distinct CDR3 sequences; less than 25% were observed only once. Roughly 3.2% of the sample is in the top ten clones.

From a lookup of the germline V gene (reference sequence), CDR1 and CDR2 are DFQATT and SNEGSKA. The V end loses 5 bases and the J end loses 9 bases, and a stretch of 14 bases separates them. From the cysteine through the phenylalanine, the CDR3 covers 12 amino acids. The retained sequence is limited to the CDR3, 36 bases, with the frame set at the first base. A word on this clonotype: Its antigen has not been determined. Base-call qualities are not available, and no considerably larger clone is one nucleotide away.

The sequenced material came from tumor-infiltrating Tregs sorted from the breast tumor. The TCR comes from a female donor with breast cancer. The sequence is built from TRBV20-1 and TRBJ1-5; possibly the D gene is TRBD1, per 6 matching bases. The DNA is TGCAGTGCTGGCAGGGGAGAGGGGCCCCAGCATTTT. Translated, this is CSAGRGEGPQHF.